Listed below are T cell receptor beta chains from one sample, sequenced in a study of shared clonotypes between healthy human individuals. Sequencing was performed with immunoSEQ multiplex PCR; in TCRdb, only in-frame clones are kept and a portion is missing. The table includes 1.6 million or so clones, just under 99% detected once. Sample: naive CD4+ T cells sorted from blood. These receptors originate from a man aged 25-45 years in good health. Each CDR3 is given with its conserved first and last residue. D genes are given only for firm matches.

CASSMGFRDDTYEQYF | TGTGCCAGTAGTATGGGATTCCGTGATGACACCTACGAGCAGTACTTC | TRBJ2-7 | NA | TRBV19
CATRPGTNEKLFF | TGTGCCACCCGCCCGGGGACTAATGAAAAACTGTTTTTT | TRBJ1-4 | NA | TRBV28
CASSFGTRSYEQYF | TGTGCCAGTAGTTTCGGGACTAGATCTTACGAGCAGTACTTC | TRBJ2-7 | TRBD2 | TRBV19
CAWEGADTQYF | TGTGCCTGGGAGGGGGCAGATACGCAGTATTTT | TRBJ2-3 | NA | TRBV30
CASSPNSGGPETQYF | TGTGCCAGCAGCCCGAATAGCGGGGGACCCGAGACCCAGTACTTC | TRBJ2-5 | TRBD2 | TRBV5-5
CASSLFGGNTDTQYF | TGTGCTAGCAGCTTATTTGGCGGGAACACAGATACGCAGTATTTT | TRBJ2-3 | NA | TRBV7-7
CATVASGTYNEQFF | TGTGCCACCGTGGCTAGCGGTACCTACAATGAGCAGTTCTTC | TRBJ2-1 | TRBD2 | TRBV15
CAGRELVKETQYF | TGTGCCGGCCGGGAGCTAGTCAAAGAGACCCAGTACTTC | TRBJ2-5 | NA | TRBV7-9
CASSLELAGADTQYF | TGTGCCAGCAGCTTAGAACTAGCGGGAGCAGATACGCAGTATTTT | TRBJ2-3 | TRBD2 | TRBV7-2
CASSLPGHSNQPQHF | TGTGCCAGCAGTTTGCCAGGACATAGCAATCAGCCCCAGCATTTT | TRBJ1-5 | NA | TRBV28